The clone carrying this T cell receptor (beta chain) occurred a few times. Its antigen is not known. This sample was taken from a study of T cells in Graves' hyperthyroidism and ophthalmopathy. Study findings and constraints: Ophthalmopathy could be told apart from stable hyperthyroidism with a 13 V-J model.

Trimming left V 0 bases short and J 8 bases short, with 28 bases between. Germline CDR1 GTSNPN, CDR2 SVGIG (reference sequence). The CDR3 covers 18 residues. The investigators amplified TCR beta CDR3 regions from RNA transcripts. Primed by the HTBI set, a first-round RT-PCR was run on the TCR CDR3. One entry per CDR3 protein results from TCRdb running MiXCR on the multiplex PCR reads. This sample has hundreds of thousands of distinct CDR3 sequences, with approximately 17% found just once. Sequences were obtained from blood. This rearrangement joins TRBV30 to TRBJ1-2, with D possibly TRBD1 on 6 matching bases. The TCR was taken from a woman aged 18-29 years with Graves' ophthalmopathy. The chain's CDR3 is CAWSVWGLRGAAVWGYTF. CDR3 DNA: TGTGCCTGGAGTGTATGGGGTTTGCGGGGGGCAGCCGTCTGGGGCTACACCTTC.